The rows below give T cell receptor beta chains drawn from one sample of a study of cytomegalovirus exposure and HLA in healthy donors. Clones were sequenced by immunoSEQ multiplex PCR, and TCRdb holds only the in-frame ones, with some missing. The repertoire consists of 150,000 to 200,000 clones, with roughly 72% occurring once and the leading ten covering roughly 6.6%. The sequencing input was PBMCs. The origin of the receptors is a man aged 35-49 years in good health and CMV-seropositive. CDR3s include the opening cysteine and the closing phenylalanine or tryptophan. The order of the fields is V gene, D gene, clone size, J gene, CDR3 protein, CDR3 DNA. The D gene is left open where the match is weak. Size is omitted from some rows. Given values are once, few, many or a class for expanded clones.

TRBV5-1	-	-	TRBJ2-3	CASSLIPSTDTQYF	TGCGCCAGCAGCTTGATCCCTAGCACAGATACGCAGTATTTT
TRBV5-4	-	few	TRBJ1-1	CASSLPGLNTEAFF	TGTGCCAGCAGCTTGCCAGGGTTGAACACTGAAGCTTTCTTT
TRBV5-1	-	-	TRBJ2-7	CASSLDSYNYEQYF	TGCGCCAGCAGCTTGGACAGCTACAACTACGAGCAGTACTTC
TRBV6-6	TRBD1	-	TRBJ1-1	CASGKIGTANTEAFF	TGTGCCAGCGGCAAAATAGGGACAGCCAACACTGAAGCTTTCTTT
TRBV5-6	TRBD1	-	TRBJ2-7	CASSYRGVGPYEQYF	TGTGCCAGCAGCTACAGGGGAGTGGGGCCCTACGAGCAGTACTTC
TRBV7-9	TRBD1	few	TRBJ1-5	CASTRQGGEPQHF	TGTGCCAGCACAAGGCAGGGGGGAGAGCCCCAGCATTTT
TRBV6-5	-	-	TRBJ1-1	CASSSLRGNTEAFF	TGTGCCAGCAGTTCTCTAAGGGGTAACACTGAAGCTTTCTTT
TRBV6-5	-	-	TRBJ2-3	CASKVGGPPDTQYF	TGTGCCAGCAAAGTCGGGGGGCCCCCAGATACGCAGTATTTT
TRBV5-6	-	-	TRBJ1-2	CASSPGSFSPNYGYTF	TGTGCCAGCAGCCCCGGGAGTTTCTCTCCTAACTATGGCTACACCTTC
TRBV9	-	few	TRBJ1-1	CASSVKQGSTEAFF	TGTGCCAGCAGCGTAAAACAGGGTAGCACTGAAGCTTTCTTT
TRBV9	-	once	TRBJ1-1	CASSAGGAEAFF	TGTGCCAGCAGCGCCGGGGGGGCCGAAGCTTTCTTT
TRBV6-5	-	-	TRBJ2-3	CASGGRAADTQYF	TGTGCCAGTGGGGGCCGGGCGGCAGATACGCAGTATTTT
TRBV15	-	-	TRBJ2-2	CATSNTGYTGELFF	TGTGCCACCAGCAACACAGGTTACACCGGGGAGCTGTTTTTT
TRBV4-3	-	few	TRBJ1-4	CASSQDQGTREKLFF	TGCGCCAGCAGCCAAGATCAGGGGACGCGGGAAAAACTGTTTTTT
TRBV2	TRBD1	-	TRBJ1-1	CASRGTGGFIMNTEAFF	TGTGCCAGCAGGGGGACAGGGGGCTTCATTATGAACACTGAAGCTTTCTTT
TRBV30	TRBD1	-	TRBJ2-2	CAWRGDRGTGELFF	TGTGCCTGGAGGGGCGACAGGGGGACCGGGGAGCTGTTTTTT
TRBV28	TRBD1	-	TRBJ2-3	CASRGWDSHTQREQYF	TGTGCCAGCAGGGGGTGGGACAGTCATACACAGAGAGAGCAGTATTTT
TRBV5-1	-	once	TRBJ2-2	CASSLVPGNTGELFF	TGCGCCAGCAGCTTGGTCCCGGGGAACACCGGGGAGCTGTTTTTT
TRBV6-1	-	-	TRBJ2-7	CASSPDNERSEQYF	TGTGCCAGCAGTCCGGACAACGAACGGAGCGAGCAGTACTTC
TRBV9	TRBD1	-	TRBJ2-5	CASSSRTGGSVETQYF	TGTGCCAGCAGCTCGCGGACAGGGGGCTCAGTAGAGACCCAGTACTTC
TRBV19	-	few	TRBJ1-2	CASSIGDKAEYGYTF	TGTGCCAGTAGTATAGGGGACAAGGCAGAATATGGCTACACCTTC
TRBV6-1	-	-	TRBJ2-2	CASSVRTANTGELFF	TGTGCCAGCAGTGTACGGACAGCGAACACCGGGGAGCTGTTTTTT
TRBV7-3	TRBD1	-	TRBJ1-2	CASSLRDRLLF	TGTGCCAGCAGCCTACGGGACAGGCTCCTCTTC
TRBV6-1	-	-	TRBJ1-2	CASSDGDNYGYTF	TGTGCCAGCAGTGACGGGGATAACTATGGCTACACCTTC
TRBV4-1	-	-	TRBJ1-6	CASSQVTEAYNSPLHF	TGCGCCAGCAGCCAAGTGACAGAAGCATATAATTCACCCCTCCACTTT
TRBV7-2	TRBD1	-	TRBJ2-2	CASGDRVNTGELFF	TGTGCCAGCGGGGACAGGGTGAACACCGGGGAGCTGTTTTTT
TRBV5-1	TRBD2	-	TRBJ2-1	CASSLGPSGKYNEQFF	TGCGCCAGCAGCTTGGGCCCTAGCGGGAAATACAATGAGCAGTTCTTC
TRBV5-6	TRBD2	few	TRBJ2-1	CASSLGVAGLETQFF	TGTGCCAGCAGCTTGGGGGTAGCGGGGCTGGAGACCCAGTTCTTC
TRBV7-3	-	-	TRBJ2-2	CASSLTAANTGELFF	TGTGCCAGCAGCTTAACGGCAGCGAACACCGGGGAGCTGTTTTTT
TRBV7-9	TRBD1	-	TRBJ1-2	CASSSSTGVNGYTF	TGTGCCAGCAGCTCATCGACAGGGGTCAATGGCTACACCTTC
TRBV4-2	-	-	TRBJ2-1	CASSQGGSGDSYNEQFF	TGTGCCAGCAGCCAGGGGGGTAGCGGTGATTCCTACAATGAGCAGTTCTTC
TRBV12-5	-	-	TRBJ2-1	CASARTATINEQFF	TGTGCTAGTGCCCGGACAGCTACTATCAATGAGCAGTTCTTC
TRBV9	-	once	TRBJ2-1	CASSVAGGQNNEQFF	TGTGCCAGCAGCGTAGCCGGGGGGCAAAACAATGAGCAGTTCTTC
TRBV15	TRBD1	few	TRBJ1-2	CATSGRQGANYGYTF	TGTGCCACCAGCGGTAGACAGGGGGCGAACTATGGCTACACCTTC
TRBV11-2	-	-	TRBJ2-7	CASSLKALPRDEQYF	TGTGCCAGCAGCTTAAAGGCCTTACCACGGGACGAGCAGTACTTC
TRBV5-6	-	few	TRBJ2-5	CASSLGGGTAQETQYF	TGTGCCAGCAGCTTAGGGGGCGGGACCGCCCAAGAGACCCAGTACTTC
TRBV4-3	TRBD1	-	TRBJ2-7	CASSQLDRGREQYF	TGCGCCAGCAGCCAACTGGACAGGGGACGCGAGCAGTACTTC
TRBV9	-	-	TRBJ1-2	CASRDGGKWRGYTF	TGTGCCAGCAGAGATGGCGGGAAATGGCGGGGCTACACCTTC
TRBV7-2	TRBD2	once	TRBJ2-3	CASSRTLAGGSLTDTQYF	TGTGCCAGCAGCCGAACACTAGCGGGGGGCTCTCTCACAGATACGCAGTATTTT
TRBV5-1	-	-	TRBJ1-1	CASSASGDFGAEAFF	TGCGCCAGCAGCGCGTCGGGAGACTTCGGGGCTGAAGCTTTCTTT
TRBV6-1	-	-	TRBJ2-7	CASSEYETGGFEQYF	TGTGCCAGCAGTGAATACGAGACAGGAGGATTCGAGCAGTACTTC
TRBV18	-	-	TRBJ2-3	CASSPPFSDTQYF	TGTGCCAGCTCACCCCCATTTTCAGATACGCAGTATTTT
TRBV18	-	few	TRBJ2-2	CASSPKEGNTGELFF	TGTGCCAGCTCACCAAAGGAGGGGAACACCGGGGAGCTGTTTTTT
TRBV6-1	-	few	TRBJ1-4	CASSGWEATNEKLFF	TGTGCCAGCAGTGGGTGGGAGGCAACTAATGAAAAACTGTTTTTT
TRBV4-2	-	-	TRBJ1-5	CASSLWENQPQHF	TGTGCCAGCAGCCTCTGGGAGAATCAGCCCCAGCATTTT
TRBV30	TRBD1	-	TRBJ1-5	CAWSGGTGKFQPQHF	TGTGCCTGGAGTGGGGGGACAGGGAAGTTTCAGCCCCAGCATTTT
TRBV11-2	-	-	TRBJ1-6	CASSLGEGSPLHF	TGTGCCAGCAGCTTGGGGGAGGGATCACCCCTCCACTTT
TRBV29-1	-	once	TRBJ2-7	CSGGTGYEQYF	TGCAGCGGTGGAACAGGGTACGAGCAGTACTTC
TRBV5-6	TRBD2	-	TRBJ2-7	CASSLVTSGARGQYF	TGTGCCAGCAGCTTGGTGACTAGCGGGGCTCGAGGGCAGTACTTC
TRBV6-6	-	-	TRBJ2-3	CASWGETDTQYF	TGTGCCAGTTGGGGGGAAACAGATACGCAGTATTTT